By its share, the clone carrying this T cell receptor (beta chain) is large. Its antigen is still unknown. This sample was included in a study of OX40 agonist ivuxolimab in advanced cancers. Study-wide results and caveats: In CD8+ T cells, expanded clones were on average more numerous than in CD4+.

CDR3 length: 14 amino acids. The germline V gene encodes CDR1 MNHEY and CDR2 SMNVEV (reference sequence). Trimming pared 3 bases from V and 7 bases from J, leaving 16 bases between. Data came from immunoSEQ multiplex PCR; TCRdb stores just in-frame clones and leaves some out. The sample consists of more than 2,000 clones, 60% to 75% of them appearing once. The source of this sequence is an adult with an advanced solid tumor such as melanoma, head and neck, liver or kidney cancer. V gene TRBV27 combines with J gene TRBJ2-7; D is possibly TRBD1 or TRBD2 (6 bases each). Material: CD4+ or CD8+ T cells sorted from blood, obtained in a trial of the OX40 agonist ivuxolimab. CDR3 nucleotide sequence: TGTGCCAGCAGTTTTGGAGGGGGGCAGAGGGAGCAGTACTTC. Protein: CASSFGGGQREQYF.